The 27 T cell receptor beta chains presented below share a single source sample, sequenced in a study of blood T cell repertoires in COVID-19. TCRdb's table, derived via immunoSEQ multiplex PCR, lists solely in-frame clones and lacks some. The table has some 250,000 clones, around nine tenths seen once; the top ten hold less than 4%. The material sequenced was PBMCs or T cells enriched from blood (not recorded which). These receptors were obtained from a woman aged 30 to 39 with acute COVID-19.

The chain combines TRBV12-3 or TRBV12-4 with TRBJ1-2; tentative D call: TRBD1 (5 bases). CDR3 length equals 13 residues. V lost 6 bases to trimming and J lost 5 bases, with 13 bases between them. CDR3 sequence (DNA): TGTGCCAGCAGCATCCAGGGCGTTTATGGCTACACCTTC. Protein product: CASSIQGVYGYTF.

Here the CDR3 DNA reads TGTGCCAGCAACTTCGGACAGCAGCAGTTCTTC. Its translation: CASNFGQQQFF. The chain joins TRBV12-3 or TRBV12-4 to TRBJ2-1; the D gene is possibly TRBD1 (6 bases). The V end lost 7 bases, the J end lost 11 bases, and 12 bases lay between the germline ends. This CDR3 spans 11 amino acids.

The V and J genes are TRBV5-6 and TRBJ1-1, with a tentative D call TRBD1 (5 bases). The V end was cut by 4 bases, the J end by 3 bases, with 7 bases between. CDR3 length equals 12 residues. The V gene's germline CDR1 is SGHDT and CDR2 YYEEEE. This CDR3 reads CASSTGYTEAFF. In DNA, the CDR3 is TGTGCCAGCAGCACAGGTTACACTGAAGCTTTCTTT.

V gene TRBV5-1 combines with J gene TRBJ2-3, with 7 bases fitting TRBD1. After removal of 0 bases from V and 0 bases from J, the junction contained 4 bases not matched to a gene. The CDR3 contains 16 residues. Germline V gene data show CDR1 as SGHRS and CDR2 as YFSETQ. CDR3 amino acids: CASSLEGQVSTDTQYF. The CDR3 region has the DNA TGCGCCAGCAGCTTGGAAGGACAGGTTAGCACAGATACGCAGTATTTT.

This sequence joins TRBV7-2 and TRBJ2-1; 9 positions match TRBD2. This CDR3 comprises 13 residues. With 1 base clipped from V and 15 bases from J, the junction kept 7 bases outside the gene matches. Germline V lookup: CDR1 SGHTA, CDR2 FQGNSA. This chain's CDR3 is CASSLGVSGGVFF. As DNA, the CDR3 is TGTGCCAGCAGCTTAGGCGTTAGCGGGGGAGTGTTCTTC. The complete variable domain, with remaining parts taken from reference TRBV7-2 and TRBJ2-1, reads GAGVSQSPSNKVTEKGKDVELRCDPISGHTALYWYRQSLGQGLEFLIYFQGNSAPDKSGLPSDRFSAERTGGSVSTLTIQRTQQEDSAVYLCASSLGVSGGVFFGPGTRLTVL.

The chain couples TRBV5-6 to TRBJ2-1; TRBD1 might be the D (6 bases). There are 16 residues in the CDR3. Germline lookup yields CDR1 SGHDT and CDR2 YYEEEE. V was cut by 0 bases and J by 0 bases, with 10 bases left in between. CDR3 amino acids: CASSLVGTSSYNEQFF. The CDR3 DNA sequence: TGTGCCAGCAGCTTGGTGGGGACAAGCTCCTACAATGAGCAGTTCTTC.

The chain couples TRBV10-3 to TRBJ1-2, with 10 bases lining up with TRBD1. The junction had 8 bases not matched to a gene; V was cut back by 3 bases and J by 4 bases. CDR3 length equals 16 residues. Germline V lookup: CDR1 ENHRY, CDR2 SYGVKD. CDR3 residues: CAISDHRRTGGYGYTF. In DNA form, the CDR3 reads TGTGCCATCAGTGACCACAGAAGGACAGGGGGCTATGGCTACACCTTC.

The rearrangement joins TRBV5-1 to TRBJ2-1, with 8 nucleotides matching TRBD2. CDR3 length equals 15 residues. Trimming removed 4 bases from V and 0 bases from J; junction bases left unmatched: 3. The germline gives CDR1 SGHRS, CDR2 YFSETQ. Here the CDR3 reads CASSPGGASYNEQFF. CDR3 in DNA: TGCGCCAGCAGCCCCGGGGGGGCCTCCTACAATGAGCAGTTCTTC.

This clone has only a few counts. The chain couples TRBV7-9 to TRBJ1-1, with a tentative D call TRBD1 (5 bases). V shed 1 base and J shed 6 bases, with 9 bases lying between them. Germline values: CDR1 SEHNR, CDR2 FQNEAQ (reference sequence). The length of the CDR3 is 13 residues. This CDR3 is CASSLGQFAEAFF. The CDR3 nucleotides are TGTGCCAGCAGCTTAGGACAGTTCGCTGAAGCTTTCTTT.

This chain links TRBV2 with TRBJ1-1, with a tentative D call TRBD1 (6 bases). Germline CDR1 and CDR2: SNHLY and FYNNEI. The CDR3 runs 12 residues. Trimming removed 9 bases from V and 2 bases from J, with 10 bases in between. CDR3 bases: TGTGCCAGTCGGACAGATAACACTGAAGCTTTCTTT. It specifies CASRTDNTEAFF.

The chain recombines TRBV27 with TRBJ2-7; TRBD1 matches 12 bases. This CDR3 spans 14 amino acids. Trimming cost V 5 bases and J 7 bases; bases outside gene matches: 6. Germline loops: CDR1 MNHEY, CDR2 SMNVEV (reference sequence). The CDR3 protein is CASSIGTGGREQYF. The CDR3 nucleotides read TGTGCCAGCAGTATCGGGACAGGGGGCCGGGAGCAGTACTTC.

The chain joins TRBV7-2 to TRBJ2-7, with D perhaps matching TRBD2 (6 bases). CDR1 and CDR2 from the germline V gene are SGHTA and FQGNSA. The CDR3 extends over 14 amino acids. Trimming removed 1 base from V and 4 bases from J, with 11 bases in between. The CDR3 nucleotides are TGTGCCAGCAGCTTAGTGCCAGGGAGGTACGAGCAGTACTTC. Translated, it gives CASSLVPGRYEQYF.

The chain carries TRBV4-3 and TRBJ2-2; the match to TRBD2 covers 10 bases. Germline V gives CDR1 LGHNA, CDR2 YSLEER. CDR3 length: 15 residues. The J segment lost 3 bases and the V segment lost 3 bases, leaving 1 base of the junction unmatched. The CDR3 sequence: CASSQLAGDTGELFF. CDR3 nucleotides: TGCGCCAGCAGCCAGCTAGCGGGGGACACCGGGGAGCTGTTTTTT.

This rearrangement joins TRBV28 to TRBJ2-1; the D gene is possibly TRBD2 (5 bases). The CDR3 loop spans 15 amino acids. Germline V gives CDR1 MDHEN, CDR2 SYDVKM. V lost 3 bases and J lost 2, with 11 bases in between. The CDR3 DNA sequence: TGTGCCAGCAGTTTGGAGCGGAACCCCTACAATGAGCAGTTCTTC. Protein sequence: CASSLERNPYNEQFF.

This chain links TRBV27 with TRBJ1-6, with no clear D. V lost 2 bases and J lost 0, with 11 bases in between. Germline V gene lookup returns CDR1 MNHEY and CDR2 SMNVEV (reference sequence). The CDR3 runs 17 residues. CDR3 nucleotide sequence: TGTGCCAGCAGTTTAATGTCGGTGAGCTCCTATAATTCACCCCTCCACTTT. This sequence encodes CASSLMSVSSYNSPLHF.

The CDR3 loop is CASSQAVFGNTIYF. The CDR3 DNA follows: TGCGCCAGCAGCCAAGCTGTCTTTGGAAACACCATATATTTT. The chain employs TRBV4-1 and TRBJ1-3, with D hard to call. The CDR3 is made up of 14 amino acids. Germline V CDR1 and CDR2: MGHRA, YSYEKL. V was cut by 1 base and J by 3 bases, with 7 bases left in between.

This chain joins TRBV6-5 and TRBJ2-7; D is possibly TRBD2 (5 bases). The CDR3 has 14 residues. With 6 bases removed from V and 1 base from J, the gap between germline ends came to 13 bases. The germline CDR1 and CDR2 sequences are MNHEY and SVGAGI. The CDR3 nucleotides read TGTGCCAGCAGGAGCCGGGAAGGGTCCTACGAGCAGTACTTC. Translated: CASRSREGSYEQYF.

CDR3 amino acids: CASSAGVMDSPLHF. The CDR3 DNA reads TGTGCCAGTAGTGCAGGGGTTATGGATTCACCCCTCCACTTT. The chain combines TRBV19 with TRBJ1-6, with D possibly matching TRBD1 (6 bases). CDR1 is LNHDA, CDR2 SQIVND, per germline (reference sequence). V gave up 5 bases and J gave up 8 bases, with 13 bases separating them. The length of the CDR3 is 14 residues.

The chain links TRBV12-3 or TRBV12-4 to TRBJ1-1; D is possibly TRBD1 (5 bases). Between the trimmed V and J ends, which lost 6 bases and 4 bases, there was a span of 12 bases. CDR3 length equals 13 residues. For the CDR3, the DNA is TGTGCCAGCAGCCTTATAGGGGTCACTGAAGCTTTCTTT. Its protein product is CASSLIGVTEAFF.

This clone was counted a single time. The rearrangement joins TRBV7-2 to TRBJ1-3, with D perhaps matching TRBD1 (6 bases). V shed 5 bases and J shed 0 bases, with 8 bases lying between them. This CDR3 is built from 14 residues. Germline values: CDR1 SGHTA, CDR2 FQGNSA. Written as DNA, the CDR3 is TGTGCCAGCAGCCAGGGGAACTCTGGAAACACCATATATTTT. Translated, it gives CASSQGNSGNTIYF.

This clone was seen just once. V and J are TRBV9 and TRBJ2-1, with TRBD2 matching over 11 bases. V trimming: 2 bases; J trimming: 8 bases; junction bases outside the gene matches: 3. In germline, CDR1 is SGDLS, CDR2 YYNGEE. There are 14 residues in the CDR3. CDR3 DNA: TGTGCCAGCAGCGTCACTAGCGGGGGCGATGAGCAGTTCTTC. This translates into CASSVTSGGDEQFF.

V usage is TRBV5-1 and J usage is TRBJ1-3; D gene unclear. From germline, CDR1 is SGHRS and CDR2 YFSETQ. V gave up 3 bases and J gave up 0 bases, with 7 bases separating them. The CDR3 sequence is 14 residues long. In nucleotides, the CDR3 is TGCGCCAGCAGCTCCTATAGCTCTGGAAACACCATATATTTT. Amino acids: CASSSYSSGNTIYF.

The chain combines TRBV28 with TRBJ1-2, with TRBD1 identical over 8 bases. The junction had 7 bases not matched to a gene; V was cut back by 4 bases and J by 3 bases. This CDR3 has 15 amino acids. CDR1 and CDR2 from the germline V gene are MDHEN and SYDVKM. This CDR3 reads CASSSLGTGYYGYTF. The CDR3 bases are TGTGCCAGCAGTTCCCTAGGGACAGGTTACTATGGCTACACCTTC.

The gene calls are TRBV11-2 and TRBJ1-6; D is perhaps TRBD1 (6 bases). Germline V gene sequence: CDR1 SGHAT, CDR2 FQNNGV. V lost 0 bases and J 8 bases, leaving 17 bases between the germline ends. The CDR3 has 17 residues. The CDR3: CASSLDRGGSGDSPLHF. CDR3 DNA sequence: TGTGCCAGCAGCTTAGATCGGGGGGGCTCTGGTGATTCACCCCTCCACTTT.

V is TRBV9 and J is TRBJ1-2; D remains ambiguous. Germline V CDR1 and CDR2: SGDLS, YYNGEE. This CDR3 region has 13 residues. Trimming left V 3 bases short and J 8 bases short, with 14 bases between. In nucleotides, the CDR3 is TGTGCCAGCAGCGCACCCCCCCTAGAGGGCTACACCTTC. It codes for CASSAPPLEGYTF.

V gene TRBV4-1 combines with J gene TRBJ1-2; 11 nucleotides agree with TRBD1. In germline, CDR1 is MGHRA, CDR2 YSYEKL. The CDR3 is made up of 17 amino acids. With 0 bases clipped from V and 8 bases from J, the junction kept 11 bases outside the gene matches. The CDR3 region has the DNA TGCGCCAGCAGCCAAGAGAGGGGGACAGGGGGGTCTACGGGCTACACCTTC. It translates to CASSQERGTGGSTGYTF.

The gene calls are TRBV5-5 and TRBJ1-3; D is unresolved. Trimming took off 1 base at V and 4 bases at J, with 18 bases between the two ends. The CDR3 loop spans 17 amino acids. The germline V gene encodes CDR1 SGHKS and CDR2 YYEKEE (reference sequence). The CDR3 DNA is TGTGCCAGCAGCTTGTTCCCGGGGTCCCTTTCAGGAAACACCATATATTTT. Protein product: CASSLFPGSLSGNTIYF.